A selection of T cell receptor beta chains follows, all from one sample in a study of cytomegalovirus exposure and HLA in healthy donors. TCRdb's copy holds only in-frame clones and misses some; the assay was immunoSEQ multiplex PCR. The sample lists roughly 160,000 clones, 80% occurring once. The sample consisted of PBMCs. The receptors shown here come from a woman in her forties or fifties in good health and CMV-seropositive. Both conserved end residues are part of each CDR3.

>TRBV6-6|TRBJ2-3
CASSYSGGPGGPF
>TRBV4-3|TRBJ1-1
CASSQDRGPLEAFF
>TRBV27|TRBJ2-7
CASSYGTGYEQYF
>TRBV7-2|TRBJ1-6
CASSPAGADPPRGSPLHF
>TRBV19|TRBJ1-1
CASSDDRTTEAFF
>TRBV20-1|TRBJ2-5
CSEIKRETQYF
>TRBV29-1|TRBJ2-1
CSVAGTDNEQFF
>TRBV4-1|TRBJ2-6
CASSRGNSGANVLTF
>TRBV25-1|TRBJ1-1
CASSEGASEAFF
>TRBV28|TRBJ2-3
CASSFVGRGFTDTQYF
>TRBV5-1|TRBJ2-3
CASSLQGIDTQYF
>TRBV19|TRBJ2-7
CASSFPGTGIYEQYF
>TRBV6-5|TRBJ1-3
CASSKLRGSGNTIYF
>TRBV15|TRBJ1-4
CATSRDRATNEKLFF
>TRBV28|TRBJ2-7
CASSFPRAGGPYEQYF
>TRBV19|TRBJ1-2
CASSAEWYGYTF
>TRBV18|TRBJ1-1
CASSPQGANTEAFF
>TRBV9|TRBJ1-4
CASSVFPQGGNEKLFF
>TRBV18|TRBJ2-2
CASSPQKGTSGTGELFF
>TRBV7-2|TRBJ2-7
CASSLLVDPYEQYF
>TRBV6-5|TRBJ2-7
CASRLGPITYEQYF
>TRBV6-1|TRBJ2-7
CASSGGGGNHEQYF
>TRBV30|TRBJ2-2
CAWSVLASGRSGELFF
>TRBV6-1|TRBJ2-1
CASRAGSGEQFF
>TRBV7-8|TRBJ1-6
CASSLRTGVFDSPLHF
>TRBV6-1|TRBJ2-7
CASITGTGVYEQYF
>TRBV4-3|TRBJ2-5
CASSQNVAQETQYF
>TRBV10-3|TRBJ1-3
CAISASDGTGNTIYF
>TRBV11-2|TRBJ1-4
CASSFSNTNEKLFF
>TRBV28|TRBJ1-5
CASWGQRYQPQHF
>TRBV9|TRBJ2-2
CASSARQGQGGELFF
>TRBV18|TRBJ2-3
CASSPPSGSTDTQYF
>TRBV4-3|TRBJ2-7
CASSQDLASGGYEQYF
>TRBV28|TRBJ2-2
CASSLASGRSGELFF
>TRBV27|TRBJ1-2
CASSFGIGGGNNYGYTF
>TRBV2|TRBJ2-7
CASKGDTGSYEQYF
>TRBV19|TRBJ2-7
CASSPGLGAYEQYF
>TRBV7-9|TRBJ1-1
CASSPMTGMNTEAFF
>TRBV30|TRBJ1-4
CAWSTGVEKLFF